Each of the 8 T cell receptor beta chains below was sequenced from the same sample in a study of blood T cell repertoires in COVID-19. Sequencing used immunoSEQ multiplex PCR; TCRdb keeps in-frame clones, though not all of them. The profile shows some 66,000 clones, about 80% of them singletons. The sequenced sample was peripheral blood. These receptors all stem from a man in his 60s with acute or convalescent COVID-19.

Written as DNA, the CDR3 is TGTGCCTGGAGTGACCGGGACAGGGGAAAATTTATTCTTAATTCACCCCTCCACTTT. Translated, it gives CAWSDRDRGKFILNSPLHF. The chain is built from TRBV30 and TRBJ1-6, with 10 positions matching TRBD1. Germline V gene sequence: CDR1 GTSNPN, CDR2 SVGIG (reference sequence). V was pared by 1 base and J by 6 bases, with 15 bases of the junction left unmatched. There are 19 residues in the CDR3. Full variable domain (outside the CDR3, taken from reference TRBV30 and TRBJ1-6): SQTIHQWPATLVQPVGSPLSLECTVEGTSNPNLYWYRQAAGRGLQLLFYSVGIGQISSEVPQNLSASRPQDRQFILSSKKLLLSDSGFYLCAWSDRDRGKFILNSPLHFGNGTRLTVT.

The chain uses TRBV6-1 and TRBJ2-7; TRBD2 matches at 8 bases. V shed 0 bases, J shed 2 bases, and the junction held 6 bases outside the gene matches. The CDR3 is 16 amino acids. Germline CDR1 and CDR2: MNHNS and SASEGT. The CDR3 here is CASSEAAGGLTYEQYV. In DNA form, the CDR3 reads TGTGCCAGCAGTGAAGCTGCGGGGGGCCTCACCTACGAGCAGTACGTC.

In its sample, this clone was seen once. The chain links TRBV19 to TRBJ1-2; tentative D call: TRBD1 (6 bases). V was trimmed by 4 bases and J by 4 bases, leaving 10 bases between them. Germline CDR1 is LNHDA and CDR2 is SQIVND (reference sequence). The CDR3 extends over 13 amino acids. Written as DNA, the CDR3 is TGTGCCAGTAGTACAGGGGACGGCTATGGCTACACCTTC. Translation gives CASSTGDGYGYTF.

This chain links TRBV4-2 with TRBJ2-2; 13 bases line up with TRBD2. The germline gives CDR1 LGHNA, CDR2 YNFKEQ. This CDR3 is 18 amino acids long. V trimming: 4 bases; J trimming: 4 bases; junction bases outside the gene matches: 9. The CDR3, as DNA: TGTGCCAGCAGCCGAGAACTAGCGGGGGGGCCGAGCACCGGGGAGCTGTTTTTT. Amino acids: CASSRELAGGPSTGELFF.

The chain links TRBV30 to TRBJ1-3; 10 bases are a match to TRBD1. The V gene's germline CDR1 is GTSNPN and CDR2 SVGIG (reference sequence). With V trimmed by 2 bases and J by 8 bases, 3 bases remained unmatched. The CDR3 loop spans 13 amino acids. CDR3 nucleotide sequence: TGTGCCTGGAGTCGGGACAGGGGATACACCATATATTTT. Its translation: CAWSRDRGYTIYF. The entire variable domain, with the rest obtained from reference TRBV30 and TRBJ1-3, is as follows: SQTIHQWPATLVQPVGSPLSLECTVEGTSNPNLYWYRQAAGRGLQLLFYSVGIGQISSEVPQNLSASRPQDRQFILSSKKLLLSDSGFYLCAWSRDRGYTIYFGEGSWLTVV.

The chain uses TRBV5-6 and TRBJ1-4; 8 positions match TRBD1. Germline lookup yields CDR1 SGHDT and CDR2 YYEEEE. Germline trimming cut 3 bases from V and 6 bases from J; bases unmatched to any gene: 7. The CDR3 is 15 amino acids. The CDR3 reads CASSYSGQVDEKLFF. The DNA for the CDR3 is TGTGCCAGCAGCTACTCGGGACAGGTAGATGAAAAACTGTTTTTT. Looking up the rest from reference TRBV5-6 and TRBJ1-4 gives the full variable domain: DAGVTQSPTHLIKTRGQQVTLRCSPKSGHDTVSWYQQALGQGPQFIFQYYEEEERQRGNFPDRFSGHQFPNYSSELNVNALLLGDSALYLCASSYSGQVDEKLFFGSGTQLSVL.

The chain joins TRBV5-4 to TRBJ2-2; weak D call: TRBD1 (5 bases). CDR3 length: 16 amino acids. V lost 4 bases and J lost 4, with 17 bases in between. Germline V gene sequence: CDR1 SGHNT, CDR2 YYREEE (reference sequence). DNA of the CDR3: TGTGCCAGCAGCACGGACCCCGGCAGGGTCACCGGGGAGCTGTTTTTT. Amino acid sequence: CASSTDPGRVTGELFF.

V is TRBV2 and J is TRBJ1-4; a weak D match, TRBD1 (5 bases). Trimming left V 4 bases short and J 6 bases short, with 12 bases between. This CDR3 contains 14 residues. Per the germline V gene, CDR1 is SNHLY and CDR2 is FYNNEI. CDR3 nucleotides: TGTGCCAGCAGTGTAGGGGTATCGGATGAAAAACTGTTTTTT. Amino acid sequence: CASSVGVSDEKLFF. Based on the CDR3 plus reference TRBV2 and TRBJ1-4, the full variable domain is EPEVTQTPSHQVTQMGQEVILRCVPISNHLYFYWYRQILGQKVEFLVSFYNNEISEKSEIFDDQFSVERPDGSNFTLKIRSTKLEDSAMYFCASSVGVSDEKLFFGSGTQLSVL.